This record looks at one TCR beta chain sequence and its context. V was pared by 4 bases and J by 2 bases, with 14 bases between. CDR1 is MNHNY, CDR2 SVGAGI, per germline (reference sequence). The CDR3 covers 15 residues. These data originate in a study of technical replicates of blood from four donors. TCRdb keeps only in-frame clones here, not all; method: immunoSEQ multiplex PCR. Here the sample spans tens of thousands of clones, roughly 90% being singletons. The sample comprised T cells isolated from PBMCs. The sequence was collected from a human donor in good health. The rearrangement joins TRBV6-6 to TRBJ1-1; D not resolved. CDR3: CASSSLEGVNTEAFF. DNA of the CDR3: TGTGCCAGCAGTTCCCTGGAGGGAGTCAACACTGAAGCTTTCTTT.